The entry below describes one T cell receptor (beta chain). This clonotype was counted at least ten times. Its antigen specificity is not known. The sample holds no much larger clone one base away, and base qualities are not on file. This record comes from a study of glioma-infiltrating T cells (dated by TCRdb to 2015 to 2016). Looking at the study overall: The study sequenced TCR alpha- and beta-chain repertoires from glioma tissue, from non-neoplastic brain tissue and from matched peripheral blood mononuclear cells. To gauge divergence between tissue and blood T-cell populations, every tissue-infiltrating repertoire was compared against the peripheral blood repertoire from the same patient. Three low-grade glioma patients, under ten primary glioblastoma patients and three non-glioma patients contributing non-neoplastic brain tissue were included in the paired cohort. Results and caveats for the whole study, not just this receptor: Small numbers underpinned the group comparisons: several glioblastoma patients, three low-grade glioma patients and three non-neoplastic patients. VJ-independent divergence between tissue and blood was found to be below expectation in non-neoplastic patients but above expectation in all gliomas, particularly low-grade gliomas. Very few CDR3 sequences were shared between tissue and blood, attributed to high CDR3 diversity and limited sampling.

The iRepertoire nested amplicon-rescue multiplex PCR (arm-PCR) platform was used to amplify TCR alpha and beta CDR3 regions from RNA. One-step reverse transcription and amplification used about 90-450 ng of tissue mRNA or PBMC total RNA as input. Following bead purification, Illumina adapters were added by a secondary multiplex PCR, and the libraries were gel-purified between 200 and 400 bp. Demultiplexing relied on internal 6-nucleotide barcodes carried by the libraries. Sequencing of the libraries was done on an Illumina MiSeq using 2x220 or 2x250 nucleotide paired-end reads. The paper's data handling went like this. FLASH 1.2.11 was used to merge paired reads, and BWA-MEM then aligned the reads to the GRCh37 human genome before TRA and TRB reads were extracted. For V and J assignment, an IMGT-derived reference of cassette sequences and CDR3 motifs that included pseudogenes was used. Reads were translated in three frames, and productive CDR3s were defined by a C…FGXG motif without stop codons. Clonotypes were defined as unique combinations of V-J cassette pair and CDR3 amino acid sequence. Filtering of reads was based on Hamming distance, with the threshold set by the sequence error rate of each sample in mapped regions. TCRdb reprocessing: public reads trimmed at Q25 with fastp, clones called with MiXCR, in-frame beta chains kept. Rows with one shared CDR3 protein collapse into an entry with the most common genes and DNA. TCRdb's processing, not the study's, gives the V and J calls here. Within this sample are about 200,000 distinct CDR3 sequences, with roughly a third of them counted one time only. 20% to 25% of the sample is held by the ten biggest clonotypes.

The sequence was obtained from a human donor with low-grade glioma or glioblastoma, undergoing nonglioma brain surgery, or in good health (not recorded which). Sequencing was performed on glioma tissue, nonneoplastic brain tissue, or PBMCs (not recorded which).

The DNA sequence is TGTGCCAGCAGTTTTTCAGGCCCCTACGAGCAGTACTTC. Its translation reads: CASSFSGPYEQYF. The chain links TRBV27 with TRBJ2-7, with the D gene too uncertain to name. CDR1 MNHEY and CDR2 SMNVEV are derived from the germline V gene (reference sequence). V drops 3 bases and J drops 2 bases, leaving 8 bases in between. The CDR3 goes from the cysteine to the phenylalanine over 13 residues. Kept here is only the CDR3 DNA, which spans 39 bases and is read in frame from base 1.